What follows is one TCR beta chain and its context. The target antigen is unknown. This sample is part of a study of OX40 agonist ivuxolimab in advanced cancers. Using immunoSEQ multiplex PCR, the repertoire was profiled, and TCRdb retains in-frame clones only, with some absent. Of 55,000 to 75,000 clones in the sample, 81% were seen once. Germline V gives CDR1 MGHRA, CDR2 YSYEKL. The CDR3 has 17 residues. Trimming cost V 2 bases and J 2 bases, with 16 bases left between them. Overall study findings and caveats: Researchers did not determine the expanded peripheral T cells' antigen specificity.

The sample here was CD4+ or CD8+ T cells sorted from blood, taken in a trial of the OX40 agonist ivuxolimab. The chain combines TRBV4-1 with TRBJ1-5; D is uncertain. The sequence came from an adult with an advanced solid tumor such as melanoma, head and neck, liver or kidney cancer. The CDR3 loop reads CASSQFPPGFGNQPQHF. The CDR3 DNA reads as TGCGCCAGCAGCCAATTCCCCCCGGGCTTCGGCAATCAGCCCCAGCATTTT.